This T cell receptor beta chain came from a study of beta chain features in type 1 diabetes (dated by TCRdb to the late 2010s). Looking at the study overall: Patients and healthy donors did not differ in mean age, gender distribution, total cell number or subset yield. The study compared TCRB repertoires of sorted circulating CD4+ T cell subsets between recently diagnosed type 1 diabetes patients and matched healthy donors. Whereas all 30 or so donors provided naive and central memory subsets, regulatory and stem cell-like memory subsets were isolated from just 8 patients and roughly eight healthy donors. A total of 107,917,701 sorted cells were examined across all samples, and the number of cells per subset was strongly correlated with RNA yield. Paper-wide results and their limitations: Because the HLA sub-analyses included only small numbers of individuals, any influence of HLA type on TCRB rearrangement was left unresolved. The naive, central memory and regulatory TCRB repertoires appeared to resemble one another more closely among patients than among healthy donors. Because cDNA was sequenced instead of genomic DNA, highly expressing activated cells could be over-represented, though the groups showed no difference in activation or CD3 levels. Shorter templates might have been favored by PCR, but patient and control samples were amplified and corrected together, so both groups would have been affected equally by any skew. A moderate but significant shortening of TCRB CDR3 length was observed in type 1 diabetes patients in all four CD4+ subsets. At VDJ recombination sites, type 1 diabetes patients had fewer insertions and more deleted nucleotides, which implies abnormalities in thymic rearrangement.

All of the isolated RNA was reverse transcribed with the High Capacity cDNA Reverse Transcription Kit, so expressed TCRB transcripts were sequenced. Deep immunoSEQ sequencing was performed on naive, central memory and regulatory T cell samples, with an average of around 3.5 million total reads per sample. After sorted cells were lysed in RLT buffer, RNA was extracted with DNase-treated RNeasy Micro or Mini kits, with the choice depending on cell number. Each cell subset was processed separately to prevent cross-contamination, with patient and healthy donor samples processed together. Using the immunoSEQ multiplex PCR, TCRB sequences were amplified from cDNA into 87-bp fragments spanning the CDR3 region. The amplicons were sequenced using the Illumina HiSeq platform. Regarding the original processing steps: Synthetic template baselines were used to correct PCR bias computationally, reads within Hamming distance 2 were collapsed together, and singletons that could not be merged were discarded. Reads were aligned against IMGT so that V, D and J genes, CDR3 length and insertions or deletions at six rearrangement sites could be assigned. Within each subset, clonotype counts were normalized to sorted cell number, and only after that were true diversity and Gini coefficients computed with the tcR R package. Repertoire sharing was quantified using the overlap coefficient calculated on TCRB nucleotide sequences. As a proxy for the pre-selection repertoire, out-of-frame TCRB sequences from naive cells were analyzed. Sourced from immuneACCESS, this table was stored by TCRdb with only in-frame sequences that have V and J called. A share of the clones is absent; for the studies checked, an unresolved V gene accounts for under half, and the remainder has no known explanation. The V and J calls and clone size come from that table; D and trimming were worked out from the DNA. The sample table lists 900,000 or so clones, 17% of them with a count of one. 0.023% of the sample is taken by the ten largest.

From each donor, a single peripheral blood sample of approximately 110 mL on average was drawn into heparinised tubes. Using a panel that included CD45RO, CCR7, CD25, CD127, CD95 and CD27, naive, central memory, regulatory and stem cell-like memory CD4+ T cells were sorted on a BD FACSAria II. Purity was above 95% for every sorted population. PBMCs were isolated immediately by Lymphoprep density gradient centrifugation and stained directly without culture. So that batch effects would be minimized, each experiment stained and sorted samples in pairs, pairing one healthy donor with one patient. V loses 1 base of germline sequence and J loses 2 bases, and the interval between the two ends is 6 bases. Including cysteine and phenylalanine, the CDR3 has 14 amino acids. Left in the record is the CDR3 DNA by itself, 42 bases read in frame from the first base. CDR1 and CDR2 were assigned from the germline V gene as SGHAT and FQNNGV.

As to this clone: Its antigen remains undetermined. No base qualities exist here, and no much larger clone lies one base off it. Within the sample, other DNA sequences also encode this same CDR3.

This receptor was taken from a woman aged 18-29 years in good health. The sequenced material came from naive CD4+ T cells from blood. Reading the label with the study, this specimen's cell subset or site is: true naive CD4+ T cells. Recombination joined TRBV11-2 with TRBJ1-5; the D gene remains uncertain. The DNA reads TGTGCCAGCAGCTTAGGATTGGGCAATCAGCCCCAGCATTTT. Translation gives CASSLGLGNQPQHF. The CDR3, completed at both ends by the reference TRBV11-2 and TRBJ1-5 genes, gives the full variable domain EAGVAQSPRYKIIEKRQSVAFWCNPISGHATLYWYQQILGQGPKLLIQFQNNGVVDDSQLPKDRFSAERLKGVDSTLKIQPAKLEDSAVYLCASSLGLGNQPQHFGDGTRLSIL.